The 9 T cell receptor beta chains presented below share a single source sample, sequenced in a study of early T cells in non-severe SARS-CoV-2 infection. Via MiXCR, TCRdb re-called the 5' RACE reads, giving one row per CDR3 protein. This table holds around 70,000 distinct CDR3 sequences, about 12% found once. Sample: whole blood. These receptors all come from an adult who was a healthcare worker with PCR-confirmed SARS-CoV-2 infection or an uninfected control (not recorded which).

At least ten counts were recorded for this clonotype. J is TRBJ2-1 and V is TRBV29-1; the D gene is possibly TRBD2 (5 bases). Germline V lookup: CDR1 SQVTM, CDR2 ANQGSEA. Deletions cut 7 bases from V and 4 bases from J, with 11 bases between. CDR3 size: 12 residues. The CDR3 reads CSAGLPYNEQFF. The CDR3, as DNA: TGCAGCGCCGGACTGCCGTACAATGAGCAGTTCTTC.

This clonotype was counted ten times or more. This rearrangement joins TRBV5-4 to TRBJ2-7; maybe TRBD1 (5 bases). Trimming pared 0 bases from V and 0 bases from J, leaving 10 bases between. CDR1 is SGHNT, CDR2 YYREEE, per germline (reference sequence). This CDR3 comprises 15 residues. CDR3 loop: CASSLVGHLSYEQYF. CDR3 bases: TGTGCCAGCAGCTTGGTCGGACACCTCTCCTACGAGCAGTACTTC.

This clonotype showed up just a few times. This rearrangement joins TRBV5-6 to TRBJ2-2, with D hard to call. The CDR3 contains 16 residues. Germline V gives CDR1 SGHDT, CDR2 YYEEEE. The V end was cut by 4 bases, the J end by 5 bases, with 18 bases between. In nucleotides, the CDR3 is TGTGCCAGCAGCCCTAAAGTCCGGGTGGGGACCGGGGAGCTGTTTTTT. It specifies CASSPKVRVGTGELFF.

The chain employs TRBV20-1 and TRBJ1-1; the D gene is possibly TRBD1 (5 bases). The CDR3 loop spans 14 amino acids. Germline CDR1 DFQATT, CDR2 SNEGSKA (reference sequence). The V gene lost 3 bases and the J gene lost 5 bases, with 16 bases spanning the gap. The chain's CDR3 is CSASPHSGGTEAFF. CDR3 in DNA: TGCAGTGCTAGTCCTCACTCCGGGGGGACTGAAGCTTTCTTT.

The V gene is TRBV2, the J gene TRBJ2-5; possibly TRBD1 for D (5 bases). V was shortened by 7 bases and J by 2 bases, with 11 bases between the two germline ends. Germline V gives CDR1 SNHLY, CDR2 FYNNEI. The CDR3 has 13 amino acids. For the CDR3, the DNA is TGTGCCAGCAAGGCACAGGTACAAGAGACCCAGTACTTC. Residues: CASKAQVQETQYF.

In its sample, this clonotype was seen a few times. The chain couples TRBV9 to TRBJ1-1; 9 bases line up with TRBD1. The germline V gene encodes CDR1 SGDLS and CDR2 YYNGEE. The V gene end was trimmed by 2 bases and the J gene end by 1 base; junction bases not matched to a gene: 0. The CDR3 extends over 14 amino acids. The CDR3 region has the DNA TGTGCCAGCAGCGTGACAGGGGGGAACACTGAAGCTTTCTTT. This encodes CASSVTGGNTEAFF. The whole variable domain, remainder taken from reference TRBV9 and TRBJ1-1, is DSGVTQTPKHLITATGQRVTLRCSPRSGDLSVYWYQQSLDQGLQFLIQYYNGEERAKGNILERFSAQQFPDLHSELNLSSLELGDSALYFCASSVTGGNTEAFFGQGTRLTVV.

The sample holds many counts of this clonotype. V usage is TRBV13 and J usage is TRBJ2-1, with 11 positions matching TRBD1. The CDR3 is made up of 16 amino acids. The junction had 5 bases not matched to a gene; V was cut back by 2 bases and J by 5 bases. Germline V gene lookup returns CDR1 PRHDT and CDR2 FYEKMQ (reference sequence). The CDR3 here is CASSLSRTGGHNEQFF. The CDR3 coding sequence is TGTGCCAGCAGCTTAAGTAGGACAGGGGGCCACAATGAGCAGTTCTTC.

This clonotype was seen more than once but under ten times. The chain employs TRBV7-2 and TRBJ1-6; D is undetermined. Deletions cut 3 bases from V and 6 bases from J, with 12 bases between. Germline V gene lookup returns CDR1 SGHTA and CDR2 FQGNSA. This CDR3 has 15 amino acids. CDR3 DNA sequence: TGTGCCAGCAGCTTGGTTTGGCAGAGTAATTCACCCCTCCACTTT. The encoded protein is CASSLVWQSNSPLHF.

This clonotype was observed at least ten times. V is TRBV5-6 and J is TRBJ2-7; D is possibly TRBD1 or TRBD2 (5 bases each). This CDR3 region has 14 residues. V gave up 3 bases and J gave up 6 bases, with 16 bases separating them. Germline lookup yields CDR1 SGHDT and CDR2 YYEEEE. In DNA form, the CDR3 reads TGTGCCAGCAGCTCGGGACCCGTTAACGCCGAGCAGTACTTC. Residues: CASSSGPVNAEQYF.